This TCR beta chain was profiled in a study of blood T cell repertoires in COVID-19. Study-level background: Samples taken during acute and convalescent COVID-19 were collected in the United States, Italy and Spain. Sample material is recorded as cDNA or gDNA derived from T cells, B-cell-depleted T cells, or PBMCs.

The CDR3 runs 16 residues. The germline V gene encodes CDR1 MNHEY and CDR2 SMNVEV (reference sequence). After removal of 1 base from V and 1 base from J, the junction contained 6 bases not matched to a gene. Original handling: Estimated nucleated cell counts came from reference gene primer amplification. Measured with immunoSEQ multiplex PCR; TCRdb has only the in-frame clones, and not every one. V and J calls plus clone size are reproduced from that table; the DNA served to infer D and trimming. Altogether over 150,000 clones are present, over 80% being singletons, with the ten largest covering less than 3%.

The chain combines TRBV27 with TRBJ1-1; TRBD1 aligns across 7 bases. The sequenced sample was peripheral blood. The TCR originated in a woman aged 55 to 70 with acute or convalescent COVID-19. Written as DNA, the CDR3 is TGTGCCAGCAGTTTATGGAGCAACAGGGGGAACACTGAAGCTTTCTTT. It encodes CASSLWSNRGNTEAFF.